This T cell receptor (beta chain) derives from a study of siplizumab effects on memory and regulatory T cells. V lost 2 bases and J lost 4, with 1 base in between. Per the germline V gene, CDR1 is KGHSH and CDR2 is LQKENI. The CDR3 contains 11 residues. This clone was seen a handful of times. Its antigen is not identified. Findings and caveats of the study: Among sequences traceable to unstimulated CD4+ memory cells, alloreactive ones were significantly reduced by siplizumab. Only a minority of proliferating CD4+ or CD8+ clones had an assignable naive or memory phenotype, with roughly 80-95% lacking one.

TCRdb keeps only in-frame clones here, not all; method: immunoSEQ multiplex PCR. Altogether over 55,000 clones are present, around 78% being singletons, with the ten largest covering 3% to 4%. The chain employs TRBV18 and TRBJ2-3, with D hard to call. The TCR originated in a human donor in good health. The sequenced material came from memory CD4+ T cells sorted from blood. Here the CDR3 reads CASSPADTQYF. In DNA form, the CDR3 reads TGTGCCAGCTCACCAGCAGATACGCAGTATTTT.